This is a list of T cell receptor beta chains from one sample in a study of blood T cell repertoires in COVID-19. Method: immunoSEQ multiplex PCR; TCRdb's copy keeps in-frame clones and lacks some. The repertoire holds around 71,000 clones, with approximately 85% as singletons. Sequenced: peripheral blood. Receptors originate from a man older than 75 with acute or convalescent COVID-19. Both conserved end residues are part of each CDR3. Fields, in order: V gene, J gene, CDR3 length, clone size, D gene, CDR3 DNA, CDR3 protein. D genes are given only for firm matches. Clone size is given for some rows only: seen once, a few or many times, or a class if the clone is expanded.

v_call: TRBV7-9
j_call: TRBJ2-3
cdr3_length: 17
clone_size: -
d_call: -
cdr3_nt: TGTGCCAGCAGCTTACTTAAAGGCGGGGCCCGCACAGATACGCAGTATTTT
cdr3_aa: CASSLLKGGARTDTQYF

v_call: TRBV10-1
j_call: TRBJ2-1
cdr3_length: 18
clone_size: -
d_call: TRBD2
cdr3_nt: TGCGCCAGCAGCACGACTAGCGGGAAGAGAGGGTCCTACAATGAGCAGTTCTTC
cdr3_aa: CASSTTSGKRGSYNEQFF

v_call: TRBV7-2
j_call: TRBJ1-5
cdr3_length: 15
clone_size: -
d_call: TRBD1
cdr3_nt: TGTGCCAGCAGCCAAGGACAGGGGGTAGGTCAGCCCCAGCATTTT
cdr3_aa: CASSQGQGVGQPQHF

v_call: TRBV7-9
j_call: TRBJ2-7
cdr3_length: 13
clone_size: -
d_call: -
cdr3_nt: TGTGCCAGCAGTCCAACAGAGAACTACGAGCAGTACTTC
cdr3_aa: CASSPTENYEQYF

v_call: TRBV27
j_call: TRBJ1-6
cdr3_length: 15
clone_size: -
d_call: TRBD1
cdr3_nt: TGTGCCAGCAGTATTCGACAGGGATTCAATTCACCCCTCCACTTT
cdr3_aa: CASSIRQGFNSPLHF

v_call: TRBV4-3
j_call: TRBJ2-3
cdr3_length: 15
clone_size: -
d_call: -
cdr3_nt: TGCGCCAGCAGCCAACCCTCCGGGAGCACAGATACGCAGTATTTT
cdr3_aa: CASSQPSGSTDTQYF

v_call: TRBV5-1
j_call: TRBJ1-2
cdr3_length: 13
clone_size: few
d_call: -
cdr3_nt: TGCGCCAGCAGCTTGGACAGGGCCGCTGGCTACACCTTC
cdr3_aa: CASSLDRAAGYTF

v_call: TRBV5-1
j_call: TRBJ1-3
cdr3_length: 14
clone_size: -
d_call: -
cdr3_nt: TGCGCCAGCAGCCGGGGGACGGAGGGAAACACCATATATTTT
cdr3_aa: CASSRGTEGNTIYF

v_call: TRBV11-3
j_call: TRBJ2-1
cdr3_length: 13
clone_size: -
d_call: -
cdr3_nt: TGTGCCAGCAGCTTAGGGGCCCCCAATGAGCAGTTCTTC
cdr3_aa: CASSLGAPNEQFF

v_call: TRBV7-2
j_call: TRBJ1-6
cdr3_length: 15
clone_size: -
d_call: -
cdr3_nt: TGTGCCAGCAGACCGCCGGGATCCTATAATTCACCCCTCCACTTT
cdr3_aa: CASRPPGSYNSPLHF

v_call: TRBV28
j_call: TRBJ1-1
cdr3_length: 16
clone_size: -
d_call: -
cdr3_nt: TGTGCCAGCAGTTTGGACGTTAAGCGGCGGGCTGCTGAAGCTTTCTTT
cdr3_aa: CASSLDVKRRAAEAFF

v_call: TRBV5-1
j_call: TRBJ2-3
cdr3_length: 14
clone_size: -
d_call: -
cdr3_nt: TGCGCCAGCAGCCAAGGACGGGACACAGATACGCAGTATTTT
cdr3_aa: CASSQGRDTDTQYF

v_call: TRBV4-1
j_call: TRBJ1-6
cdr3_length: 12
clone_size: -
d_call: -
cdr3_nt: TGCGCCAGCAGCCAAGGAGTTTCACCCCTCCACTTT
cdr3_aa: CASSQGVSPLHF

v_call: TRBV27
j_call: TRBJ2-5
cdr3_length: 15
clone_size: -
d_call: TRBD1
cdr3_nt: TGTGCCAGCAGCCCAAGGACAGGGGAGGGCGAGACCCAGTACTTC
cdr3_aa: CASSPRTGEGETQYF

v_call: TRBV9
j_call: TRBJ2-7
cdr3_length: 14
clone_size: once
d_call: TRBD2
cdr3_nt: TGTGCCAGCAGCGCCCTAGCGGGAGGATACGAGCAGTACTTC
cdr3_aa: CASSALAGGYEQYF

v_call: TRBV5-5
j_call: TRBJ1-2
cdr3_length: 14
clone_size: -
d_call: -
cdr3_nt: TGTGCCAGCAGCTTCCACGGGAGAGAGGATGGCTACACCTTC
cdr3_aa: CASSFHGREDGYTF

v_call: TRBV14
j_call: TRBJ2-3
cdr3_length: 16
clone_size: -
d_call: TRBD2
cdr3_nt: TGTGCCAGCAGCCAACTAGCGGGATCACACACAGATACGCAGTATTTT
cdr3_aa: CASSQLAGSHTDTQYF

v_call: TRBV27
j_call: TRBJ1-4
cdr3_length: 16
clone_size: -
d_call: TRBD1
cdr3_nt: TGTGCCAGCAGTTTAGGGACAGTAGCAACTAATGAAAAACTGTTTTTT
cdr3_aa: CASSLGTVATNEKLFF

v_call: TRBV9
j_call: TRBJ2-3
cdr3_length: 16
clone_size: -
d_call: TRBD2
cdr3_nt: TGTGCCAGCAGCGGTACTAGCGGGGGTTACACAGATACGCAGTATTTT
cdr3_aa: CASSGTSGGYTDTQYF

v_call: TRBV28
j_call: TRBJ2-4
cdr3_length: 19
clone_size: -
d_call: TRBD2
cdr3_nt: TGTGCCAGCAGTATAACCCCTAGACTAGCGGGGGGCGCAGGAAACATTCAGTACTTC
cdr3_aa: CASSITPRLAGGAGNIQYF

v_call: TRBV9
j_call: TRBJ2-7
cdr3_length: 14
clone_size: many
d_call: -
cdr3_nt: TGTGCCAGCAGCGTCCTAGAGTTATCCTACGAGCAGTACTTC
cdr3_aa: CASSVLELSYEQYF

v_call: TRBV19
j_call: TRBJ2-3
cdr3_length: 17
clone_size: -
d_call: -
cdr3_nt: TGTGCCAGTAGTATAGGTGTAGCAGCCTCTAGCACAGATACGCAGTATTTT
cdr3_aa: CASSIGVAASSTDTQYF

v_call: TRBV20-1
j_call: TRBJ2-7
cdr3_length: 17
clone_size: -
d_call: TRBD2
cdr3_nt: TGCAGTGCTAGTGCCCCGAATAGCGGGAGCTTTCGCGGGGGGCAGTACTTC
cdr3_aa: CSASAPNSGSFRGGQYF

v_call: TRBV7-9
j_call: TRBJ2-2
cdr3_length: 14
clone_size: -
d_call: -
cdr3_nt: TGTGCCAGCTTGGTGGGGACTTTGACCGGGGAGCTGTTTTTT
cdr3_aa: CASLVGTLTGELFF

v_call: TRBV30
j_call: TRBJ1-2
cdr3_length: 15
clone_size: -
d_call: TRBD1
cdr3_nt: TGTGCCTGGAGTCCCCAGGGGGCCGCTAACTATGGCTACACCTTC
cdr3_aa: CAWSPQGAANYGYTF

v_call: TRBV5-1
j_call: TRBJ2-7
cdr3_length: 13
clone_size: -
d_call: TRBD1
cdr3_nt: TGCGCCAGCAGCACGGACAGGGGGTACGAGCAGTACTTC
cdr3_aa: CASSTDRGYEQYF

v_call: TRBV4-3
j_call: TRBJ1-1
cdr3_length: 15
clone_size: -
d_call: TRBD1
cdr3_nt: TGCGCCAGCAGCCAACTGGGACAGGGGGCCACTGAAGCTTTCTTT
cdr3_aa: CASSQLGQGATEAFF

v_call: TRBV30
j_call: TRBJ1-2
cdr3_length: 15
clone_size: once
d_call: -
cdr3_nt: TGTGCCTGGAAGGGAAAGGGGATAGCTAACTATGGCTACACCTTC
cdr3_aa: CAWKGKGIANYGYTF

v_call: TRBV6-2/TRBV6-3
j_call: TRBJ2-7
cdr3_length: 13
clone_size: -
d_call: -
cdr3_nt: TGTGCCAGCAGCTGGACCCAGGGAAGCGAGCAGTACTTC
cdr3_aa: CASSWTQGSEQYF

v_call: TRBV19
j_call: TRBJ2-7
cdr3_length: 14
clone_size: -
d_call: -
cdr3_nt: TGTGCCAGTAGTATAGCTTTGAGCTCCTACGAGCAGTACTTC
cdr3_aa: CASSIALSSYEQYF

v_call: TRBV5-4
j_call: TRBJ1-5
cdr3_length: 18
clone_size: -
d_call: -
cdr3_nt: TGTGCCAGCAGGTTCCAAGCGGCCGTTTCACGAGACAATCAGCCCCAGCATTTT
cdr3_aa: CASRFQAAVSRDNQPQHF

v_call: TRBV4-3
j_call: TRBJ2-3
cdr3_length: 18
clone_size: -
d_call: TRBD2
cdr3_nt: TGCGCCAGCAGCCAAGGAATACTGCGGGGGGCGCGCACAGATACGCAGTATTTT
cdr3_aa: CASSQGILRGARTDTQYF

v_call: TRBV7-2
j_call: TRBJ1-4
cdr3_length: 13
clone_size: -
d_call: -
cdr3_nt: TGTGCCAGCAGCTTAGCATCCGAGGAAAAACTGTTTTTT
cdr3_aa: CASSLASEEKLFF

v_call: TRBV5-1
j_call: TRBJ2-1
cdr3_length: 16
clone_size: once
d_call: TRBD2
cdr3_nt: TGCGCCAGCAGCTTAGTAGCGGGAAGCTCCTACAATGAGCAGTTCTTC
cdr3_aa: CASSLVAGSSYNEQFF

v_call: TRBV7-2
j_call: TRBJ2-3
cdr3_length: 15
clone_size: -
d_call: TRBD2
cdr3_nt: TGTGCCAGCAGCTTAGCAAGGACTAGCCCAGATACGCAGTATTTT
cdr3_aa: CASSLARTSPDTQYF

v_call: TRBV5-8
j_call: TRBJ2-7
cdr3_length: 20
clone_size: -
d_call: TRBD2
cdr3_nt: TGTGCCAGCAGCTTGGCGAGGCGGGGACTAGCGGGAGGGCTCGCCGACGAGCAGTACTTC
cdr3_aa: CASSLARRGLAGGLADEQYF

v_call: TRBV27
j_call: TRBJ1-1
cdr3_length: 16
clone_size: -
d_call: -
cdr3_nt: TGTGCCAGCAGTCCCCCCGGGACACTTATGAACACTGAAGCTTTCTTT
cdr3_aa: CASSPPGTLMNTEAFF

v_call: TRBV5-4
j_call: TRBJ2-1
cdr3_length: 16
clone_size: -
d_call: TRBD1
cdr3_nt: TGTGCCAGCAGCCAGGCCTCCGACAGGGTGGGCAATGAGCAGTTCTTC
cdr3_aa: CASSQASDRVGNEQFF

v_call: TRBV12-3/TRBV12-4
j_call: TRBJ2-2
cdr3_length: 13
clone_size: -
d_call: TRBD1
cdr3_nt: TGTGCCAGCAATCGGGACAGGACCGGGGAGCTGTTTTTT
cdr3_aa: CASNRDRTGELFF

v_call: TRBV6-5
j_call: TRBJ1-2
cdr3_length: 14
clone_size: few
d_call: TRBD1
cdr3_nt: TGTGCCAGCAGCCGATTGGACAGGGGAAATGGCTACACCTTC
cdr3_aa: CASSRLDRGNGYTF

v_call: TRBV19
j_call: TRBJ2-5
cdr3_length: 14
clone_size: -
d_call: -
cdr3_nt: TGTGCCAGTAGTATAGCTTCTAGGAGAGAGACCCAGTACTTC
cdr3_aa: CASSIASRRETQYF

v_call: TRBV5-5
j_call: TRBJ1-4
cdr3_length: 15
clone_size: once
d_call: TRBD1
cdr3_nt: TGTGCCAGCAGCTTTTTCAGGGGGCAGGGTGAAAAACTGTTTTTT
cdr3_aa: CASSFFRGQGEKLFF

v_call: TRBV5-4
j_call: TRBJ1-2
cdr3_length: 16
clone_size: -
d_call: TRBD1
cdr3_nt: TGTGCCAGCAGCTGGCCGGGACAGGGTCCACGGCAGGGCTACACCTTC
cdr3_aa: CASSWPGQGPRQGYTF

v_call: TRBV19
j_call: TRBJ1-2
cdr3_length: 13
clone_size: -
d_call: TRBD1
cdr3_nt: TGTGCCAGTAGTATCGACAGGGCGTACGGCTACACCTTC
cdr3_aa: CASSIDRAYGYTF

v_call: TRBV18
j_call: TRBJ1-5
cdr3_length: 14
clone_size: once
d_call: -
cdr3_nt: TGTGCCAGCTCCGCGGGGGGCGGGAATCAGCCCCAGCATTTT
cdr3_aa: CASSAGGGNQPQHF

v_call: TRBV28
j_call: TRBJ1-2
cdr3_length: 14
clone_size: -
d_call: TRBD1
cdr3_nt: TGTGCCAGCAGGAGGACAGGACTCAGGGAGGGCTACACCTTC
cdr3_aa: CASRRTGLREGYTF

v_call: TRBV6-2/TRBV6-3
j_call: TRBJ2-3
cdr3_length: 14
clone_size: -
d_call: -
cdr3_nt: TGTGCCAGCAGTTACTTAATCCGGTCAGATACGCAGTATTTT
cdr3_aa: CASSYLIRSDTQYF

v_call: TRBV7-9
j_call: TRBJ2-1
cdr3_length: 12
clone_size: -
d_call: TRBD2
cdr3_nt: TGTGCCAGCAGCTGGGACTACTATGAGCAGTTCTTC
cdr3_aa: CASSWDYYEQFF

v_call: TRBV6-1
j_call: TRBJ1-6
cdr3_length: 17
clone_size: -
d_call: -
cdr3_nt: TGTGCCAGCAGTGAACCCCCCAGAAGCTCCTATAATTCACCCCTCCACTTT
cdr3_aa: CASSEPPRSSYNSPLHF

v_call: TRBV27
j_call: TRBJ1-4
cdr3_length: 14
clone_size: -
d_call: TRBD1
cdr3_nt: TGTGCCAGCAGTTTACAGGGGGCGAGTGAAAAACTGTTTTTT
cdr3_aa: CASSLQGASEKLFF

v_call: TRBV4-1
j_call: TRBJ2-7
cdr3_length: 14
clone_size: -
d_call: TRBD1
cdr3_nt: TGCGCCAGCGCCGGCGGGGACAGGCCCTACGAGCAGTACTTC
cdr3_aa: CASAGGDRPYEQYF

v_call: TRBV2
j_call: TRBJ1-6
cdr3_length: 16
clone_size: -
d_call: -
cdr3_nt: TGTGCCAGCAGGGTCCAGGGGAGATCCTATAATTCACCCCTCCACTTT
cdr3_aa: CASRVQGRSYNSPLHF

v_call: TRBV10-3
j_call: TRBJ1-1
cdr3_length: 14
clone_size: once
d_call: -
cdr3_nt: TGTGCCATCAGTGAGGCAACAGACCGGGGTGAAGCTTTCTTT
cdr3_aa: CAISEATDRGEAFF

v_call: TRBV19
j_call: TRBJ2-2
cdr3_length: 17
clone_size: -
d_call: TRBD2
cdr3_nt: TGTGCCAGTAGTCGAAACGGACTAGACCCTAACACCGGGGAGCTGTTTTTT
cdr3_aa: CASSRNGLDPNTGELFF

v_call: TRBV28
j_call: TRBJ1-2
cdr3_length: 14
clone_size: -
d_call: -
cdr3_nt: TGTGCCAGCAGTACCCTGGACAGCCCATATGGCTACACCTTC
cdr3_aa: CASSTLDSPYGYTF

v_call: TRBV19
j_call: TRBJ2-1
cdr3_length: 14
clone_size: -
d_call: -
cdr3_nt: TGTGCCAGTAGTAAACTAGCCGATTACAATGAGCAGTTCTTC
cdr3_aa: CASSKLADYNEQFF

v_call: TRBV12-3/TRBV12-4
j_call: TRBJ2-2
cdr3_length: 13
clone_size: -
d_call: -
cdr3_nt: TGTGCCAGCAGTTTTCGGACAACCGGGGAGCTGTTTTTT
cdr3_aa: CASSFRTTGELFF